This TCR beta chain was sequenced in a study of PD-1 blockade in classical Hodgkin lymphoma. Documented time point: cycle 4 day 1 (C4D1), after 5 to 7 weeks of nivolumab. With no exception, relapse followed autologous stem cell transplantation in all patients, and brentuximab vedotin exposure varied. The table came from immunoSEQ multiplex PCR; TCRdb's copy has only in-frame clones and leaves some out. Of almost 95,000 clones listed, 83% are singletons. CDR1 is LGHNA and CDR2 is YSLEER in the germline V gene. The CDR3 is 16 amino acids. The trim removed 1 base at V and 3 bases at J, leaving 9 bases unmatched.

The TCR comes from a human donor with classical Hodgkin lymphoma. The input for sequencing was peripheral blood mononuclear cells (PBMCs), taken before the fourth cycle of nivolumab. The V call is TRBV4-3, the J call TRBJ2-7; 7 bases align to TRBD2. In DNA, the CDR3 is TGCGCCAGCAGCCAAGGTTCAGCTAGCGGCTTCTACGAGCAGTACTTC. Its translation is CASSQGSASGFYEQYF.